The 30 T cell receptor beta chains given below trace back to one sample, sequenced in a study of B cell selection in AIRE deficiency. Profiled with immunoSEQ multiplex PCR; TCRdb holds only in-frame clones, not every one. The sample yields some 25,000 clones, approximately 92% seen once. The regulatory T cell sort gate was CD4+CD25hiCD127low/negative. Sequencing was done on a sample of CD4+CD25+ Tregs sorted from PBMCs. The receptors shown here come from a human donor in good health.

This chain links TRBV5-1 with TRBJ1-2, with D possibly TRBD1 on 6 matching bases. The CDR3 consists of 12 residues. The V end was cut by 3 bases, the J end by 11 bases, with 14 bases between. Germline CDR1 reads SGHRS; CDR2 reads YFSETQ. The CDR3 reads CASSWERGQYTF. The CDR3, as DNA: TGCGCCAGCAGCTGGGAGCGGGGGCAGTACACCTTC.

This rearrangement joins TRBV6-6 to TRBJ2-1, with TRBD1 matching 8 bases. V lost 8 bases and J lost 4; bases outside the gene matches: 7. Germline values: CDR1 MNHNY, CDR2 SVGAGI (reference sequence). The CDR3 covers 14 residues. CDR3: CASSEGQGYNEQFF. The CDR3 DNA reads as TGTGCCAGCTCGGAAGGACAGGGTTACAATGAGCAGTTCTTC.

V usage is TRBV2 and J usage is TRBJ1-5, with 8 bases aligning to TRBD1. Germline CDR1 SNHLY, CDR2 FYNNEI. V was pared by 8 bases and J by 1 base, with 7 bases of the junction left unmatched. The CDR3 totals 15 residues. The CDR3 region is CASEPGGGSNQPQHF. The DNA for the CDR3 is TGTGCCAGCGAGCCAGGGGGCGGGAGCAATCAGCCCCAGCATTTT.

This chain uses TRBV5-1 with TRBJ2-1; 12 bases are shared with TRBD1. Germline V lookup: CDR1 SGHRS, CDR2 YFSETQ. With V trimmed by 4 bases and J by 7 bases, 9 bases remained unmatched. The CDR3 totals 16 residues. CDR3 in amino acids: CASSPVPGQGANEQFF. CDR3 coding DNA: TGCGCCAGCAGCCCTGTCCCGGGACAGGGGGCTAATGAGCAGTTCTTC.

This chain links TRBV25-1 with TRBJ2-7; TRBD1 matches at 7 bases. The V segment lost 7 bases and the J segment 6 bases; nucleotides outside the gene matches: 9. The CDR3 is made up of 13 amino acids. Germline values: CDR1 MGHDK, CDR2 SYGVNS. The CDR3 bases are TGTGCCAGCAAAGGTCGCCGGGACAGCGAGCAGTACTTC. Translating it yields CASKGRRDSEQYF.

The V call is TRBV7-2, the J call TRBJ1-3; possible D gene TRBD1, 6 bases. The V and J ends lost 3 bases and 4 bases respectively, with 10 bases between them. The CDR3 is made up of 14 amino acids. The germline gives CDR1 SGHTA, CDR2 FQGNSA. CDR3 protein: CASSFGGLGNTIYF. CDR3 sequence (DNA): TGTGCCAGCAGCTTCGGGGGGCTAGGAAACACCATATATTTT.

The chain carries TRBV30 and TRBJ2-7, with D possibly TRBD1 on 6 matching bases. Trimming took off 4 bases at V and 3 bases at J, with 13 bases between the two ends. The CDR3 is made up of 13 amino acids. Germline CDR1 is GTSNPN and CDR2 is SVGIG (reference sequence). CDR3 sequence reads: CAWTGRGIYEQYF. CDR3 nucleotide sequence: TGTGCCTGGACGGGCAGGGGAATCTACGAGCAGTACTTC.

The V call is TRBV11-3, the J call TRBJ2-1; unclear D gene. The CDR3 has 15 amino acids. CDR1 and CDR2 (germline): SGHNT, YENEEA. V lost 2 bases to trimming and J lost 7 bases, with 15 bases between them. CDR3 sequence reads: CASSLFSKGVNEQFF. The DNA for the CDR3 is TGTGCCAGCAGCTTATTCTCAAAAGGAGTAAATGAGCAGTTCTTC. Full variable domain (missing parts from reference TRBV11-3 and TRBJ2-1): EAGVVQSPRYKIIEKKQPVAFWCNPISGHNTLYWYLQNLGQGPELLIRYENEEAVDDSQLPKDRFSAERLKGVDSTLKIQPAELGDSAVYLCASSLFSKGVNEQFFGPGTRLTVL.

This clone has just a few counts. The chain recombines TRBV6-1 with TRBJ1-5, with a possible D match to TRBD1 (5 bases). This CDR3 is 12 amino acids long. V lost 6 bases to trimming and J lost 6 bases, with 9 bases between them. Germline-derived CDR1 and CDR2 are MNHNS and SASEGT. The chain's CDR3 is CASRITGQPQHF. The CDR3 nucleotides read TGTGCCAGCAGAATCACAGGTCAGCCCCAGCATTTT.

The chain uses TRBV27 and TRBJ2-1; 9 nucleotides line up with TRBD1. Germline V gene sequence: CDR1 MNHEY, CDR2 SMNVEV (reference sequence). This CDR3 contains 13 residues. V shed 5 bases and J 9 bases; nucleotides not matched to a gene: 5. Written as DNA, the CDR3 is TGTGCCAGCAGTGGGACAGGGTCAAGTGAGCAGTTCTTC. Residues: CASSGTGSSEQFF.

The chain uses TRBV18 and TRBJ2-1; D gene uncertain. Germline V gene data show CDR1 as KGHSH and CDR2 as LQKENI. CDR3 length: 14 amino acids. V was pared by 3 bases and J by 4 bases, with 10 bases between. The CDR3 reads CASSPITEYNEQFF. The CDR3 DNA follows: TGTGCCAGCTCACCTATTACAGAATACAATGAGCAGTTCTTC.

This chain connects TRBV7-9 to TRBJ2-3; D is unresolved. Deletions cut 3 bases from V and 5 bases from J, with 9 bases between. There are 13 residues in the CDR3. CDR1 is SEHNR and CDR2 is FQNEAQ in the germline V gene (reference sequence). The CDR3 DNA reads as TGTGCCAGCAGCTTCGAAGCTGGAGATACGCAGTATTTT. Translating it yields CASSFEAGDTQYF.

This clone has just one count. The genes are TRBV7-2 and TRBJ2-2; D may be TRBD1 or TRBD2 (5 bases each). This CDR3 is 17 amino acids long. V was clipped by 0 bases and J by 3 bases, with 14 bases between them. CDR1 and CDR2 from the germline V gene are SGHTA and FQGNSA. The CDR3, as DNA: TGTGCCAGCAGCTTAGCGTCTTGGGGGTCCTACACCGGGGAGCTGTTTTTT. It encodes CASSLASWGSYTGELFF.

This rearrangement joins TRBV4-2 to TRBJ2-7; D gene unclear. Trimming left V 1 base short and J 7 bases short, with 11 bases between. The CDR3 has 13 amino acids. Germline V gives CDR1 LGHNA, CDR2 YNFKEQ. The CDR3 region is CASSQGPLREQYF. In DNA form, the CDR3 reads TGTGCCAGCAGCCAAGGCCCCCTGAGGGAGCAGTACTTC.

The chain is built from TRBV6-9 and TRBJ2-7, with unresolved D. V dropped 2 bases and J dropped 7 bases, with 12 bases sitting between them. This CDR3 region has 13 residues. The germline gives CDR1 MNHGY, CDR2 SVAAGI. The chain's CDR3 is CASSYRVRREQYF. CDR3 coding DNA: TGTGCCAGCAGTTATCGGGTGCGGCGGGAGCAGTACTTC.

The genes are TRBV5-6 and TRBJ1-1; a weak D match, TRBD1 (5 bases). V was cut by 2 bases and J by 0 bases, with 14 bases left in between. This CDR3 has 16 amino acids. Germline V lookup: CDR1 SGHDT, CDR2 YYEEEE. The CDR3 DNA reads TGTGCCAGCAGCTTCACAGGCGATGTCCTGAACACTGAAGCTTTCTTT. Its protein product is CASSFTGDVLNTEAFF. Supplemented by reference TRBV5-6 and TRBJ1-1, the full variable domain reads DAGVTQSPTHLIKTRGQQVTLRCSPKSGHDTVSWYQQALGQGPQFIFQYYEEEERQRGNFPDRFSGHQFPNYSSELNVNALLLGDSALYLCASSFTGDVLNTEAFFGQGTRLTVV.

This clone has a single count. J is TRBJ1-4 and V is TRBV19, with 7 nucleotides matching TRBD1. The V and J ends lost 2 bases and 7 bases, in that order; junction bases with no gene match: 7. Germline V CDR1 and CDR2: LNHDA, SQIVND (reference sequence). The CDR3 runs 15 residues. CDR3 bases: TGTGCCAGTAGTATATCGACAGGGCAGGTTGAAAAACTGTTTTTT. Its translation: CASSISTGQVEKLFF.

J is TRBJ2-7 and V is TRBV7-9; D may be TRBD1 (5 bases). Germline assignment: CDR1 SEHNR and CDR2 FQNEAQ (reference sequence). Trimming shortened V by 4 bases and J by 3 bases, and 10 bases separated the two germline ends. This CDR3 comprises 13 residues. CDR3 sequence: CASSSRGFYEQYF. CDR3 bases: TGTGCCAGCAGCTCAAGGGGATTCTACGAGCAGTACTTC.

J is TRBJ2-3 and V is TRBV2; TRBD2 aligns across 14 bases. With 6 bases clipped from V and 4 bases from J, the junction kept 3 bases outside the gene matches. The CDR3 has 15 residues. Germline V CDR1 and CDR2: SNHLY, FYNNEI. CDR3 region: CASRGTSGGPDTQYF. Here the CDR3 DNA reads TGTGCCAGCAGGGGGACTAGCGGGGGTCCAGATACGCAGTATTTT.

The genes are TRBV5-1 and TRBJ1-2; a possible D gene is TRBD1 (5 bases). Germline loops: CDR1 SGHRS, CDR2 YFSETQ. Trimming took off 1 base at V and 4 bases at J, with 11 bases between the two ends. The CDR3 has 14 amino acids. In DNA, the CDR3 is TGCGCCAGCAGCTTGTGGCAGGGCGGCTATGGCTACACCTTC. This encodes CASSLWQGGYGYTF.

CDR3: CASSIAYRDTVYGYTF. CDR3 bases: TGTGCCAGTAGTATAGCATACCGGGACACCGTCTATGGCTACACCTTC. The chain is built from TRBV19 and TRBJ1-2; maybe TRBD1 (6 bases). Germline CDR1 reads LNHDA; CDR2 reads SQIVND (reference sequence). Trimming shortened V by 1 base and J by 4 bases, and 16 bases separated the two germline ends. The CDR3 sequence is 16 residues long.

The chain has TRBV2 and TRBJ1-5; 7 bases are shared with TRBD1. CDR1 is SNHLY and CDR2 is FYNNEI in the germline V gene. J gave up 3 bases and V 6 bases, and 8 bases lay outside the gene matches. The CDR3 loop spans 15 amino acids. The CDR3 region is CASRGQRAINQPQHF. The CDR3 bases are TGTGCCAGCAGGGGACAGCGAGCGATCAATCAGCCCCAGCATTTT.

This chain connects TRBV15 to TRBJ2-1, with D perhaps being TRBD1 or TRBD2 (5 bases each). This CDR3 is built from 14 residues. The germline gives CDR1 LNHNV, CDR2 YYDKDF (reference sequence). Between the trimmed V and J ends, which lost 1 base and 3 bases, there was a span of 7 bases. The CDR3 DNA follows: TGTGCCACCAGCAGAGGGGACGTCTACAATGAGCAGTTCTTC. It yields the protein CATSRGDVYNEQFF.

This CDR3 is CASGFPNSPLHF. The DNA for the CDR3 is TGTGCTAGTGGTTTCCCAAATTCACCCCTCCACTTT. The J gene is TRBJ1-6, the V gene TRBV12-5; D ambiguous. Deletions cut 3 bases from V and 7 bases from J, with 4 bases between. Germline values: CDR1 LGHNT, CDR2 FRNRAP. CDR3 length: 12 residues.

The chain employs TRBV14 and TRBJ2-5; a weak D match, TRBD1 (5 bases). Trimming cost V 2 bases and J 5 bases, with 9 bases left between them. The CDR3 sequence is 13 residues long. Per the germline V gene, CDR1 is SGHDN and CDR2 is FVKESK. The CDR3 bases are TGTGCCAGCAGCCAAAAGGGGCTGGAGACCCAGTACTTC. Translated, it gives CASSQKGLETQYF.

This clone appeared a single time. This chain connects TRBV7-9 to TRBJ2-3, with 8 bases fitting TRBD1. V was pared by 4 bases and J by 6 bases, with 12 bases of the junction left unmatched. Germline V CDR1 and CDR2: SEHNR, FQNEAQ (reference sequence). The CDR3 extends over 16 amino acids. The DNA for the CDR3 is TGTGCCAGCAGCTCCGAAGCAGGGGGCTTTGGGGATACGCAGTATTTT. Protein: CASSSEAGGFGDTQYF.

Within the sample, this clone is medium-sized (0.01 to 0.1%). Here the CDR3 reads CASSGTRVDEQFF. The CDR3 nucleotides read TGTGCCAGCAGCGGGACTAGAGTCGATGAGCAGTTCTTC. The chain recombines TRBV7-7 with TRBJ2-1; 8 bases are a match to TRBD2. V was pared by 5 bases and J by 8 bases, with 5 bases of the junction left unmatched. CDR3 length: 13 residues. CDR1 and CDR2 from the germline V gene are SSHAT and FNYEAQ (reference sequence).

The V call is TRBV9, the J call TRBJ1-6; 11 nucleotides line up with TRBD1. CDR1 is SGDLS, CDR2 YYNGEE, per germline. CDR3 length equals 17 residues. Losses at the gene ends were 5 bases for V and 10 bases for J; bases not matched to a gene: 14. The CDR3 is CASSGTGGSGRRSPLHF. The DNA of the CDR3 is TGTGCCAGCAGTGGGACAGGGGGTTCCGGGCGGCGGTCACCCCTCCACTTT.

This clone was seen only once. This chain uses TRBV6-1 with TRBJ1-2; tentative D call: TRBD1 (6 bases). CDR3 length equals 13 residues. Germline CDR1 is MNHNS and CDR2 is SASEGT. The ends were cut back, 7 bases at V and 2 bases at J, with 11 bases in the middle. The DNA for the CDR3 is TGTGCCAGCATACGGACAGAGAACTATGGCTACACCTTC. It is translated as CASIRTENYGYTF.

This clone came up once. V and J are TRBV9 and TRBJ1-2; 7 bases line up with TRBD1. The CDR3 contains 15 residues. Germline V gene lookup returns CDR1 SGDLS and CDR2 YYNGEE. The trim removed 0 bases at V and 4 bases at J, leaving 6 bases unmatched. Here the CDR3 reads CASSVEGQALYGYTF. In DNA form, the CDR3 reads TGTGCCAGCAGCGTAGAAGGACAGGCCCTCTATGGCTACACCTTC. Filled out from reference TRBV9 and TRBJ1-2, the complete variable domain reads DSGVTQTPKHLITATGQRVTLRCSPRSGDLSVYWYQQSLDQGLQFLIQYYNGEERAKGNILERFSAQQFPDLHSELNLSSLELGDSALYFCASSVEGQALYGYTFGSGTRLTVV.